Each of the 23 T cell receptor delta chains below was sequenced from the same sample in a study of gamma-delta chains in newborns, infants, children (dated by TCRdb to between 2019 and 2020). Sequencing took place on an Illumina MiSeq. Clones were re-identified by TCRdb from the public reads with CATT, and rows with the same DNA were merged. A total of over 5,500 delta-chain clones appear in this sample, approximately 11% of them only once. The top ten hold approximately 6.5% of the sample. Sequenced sample: blood. The receptor set was obtained from a child who was a newborn, infant or young child, either healthy, febrile or measles-vaccinated (not recorded which).

This clone appeared a single time. No V gene was called, though TRDJ1 was called as the J gene; TRDD3 is the table's D call, not checked against the DNA. The CDR3 runs to 22 residues. The CDR3 DNA follows: TGTGCCTGTGACGGGATGAATACTTGGGGATACGTGTCCGGAATCGGGACCGATAAACTCATCTTT. Translating gives CACDGMNTWGYVSGIGTDKLIF.

This clone is classed as medium-sized. The chain recombines TRDV2 with TRDJ1; possibly TRDD3 for D (6 bases). The CDR3 runs to 14 residues. Germline CDR1 and CDR2: GEAIGNYY and EKD. Trimming cost V 2 bases and J 3 bases, with 12 bases left between them. The DNA for the CDR3 is TGTGCCTGTGACAGTGTACTGGGCTCCGATAAACTCATCTTT. Translated: CACDSVLGSDKLIF.

Only a few counts were recorded for this clone. A single base separates this from a much larger clone, so it may be a read error. The identical CDR3 is also encoded by other nucleotide sequences in the sample. The chain joins TRDV2 to TRDJ1, with 7 bases aligning to TRDD3. The trim removed 7 bases at V and 1 base at J, leaving 8 bases unmatched. This CDR3 region has 14 residues. Germline CDR1 is GEAIGNYY and CDR2 is EKD. The CDR3 reads CACDLLGVTDKLIF. CDR3 in DNA: TGTGCCTGCGACCTTCTGGGGGTCACCGATAAACTCATCTTT.

The CDR3 reads CACDSVGDFLSDKLIF. The CDR3 region has the DNA TGTGCCTGTGACTCGGTGGGGGATTTTTTGTCTGATAAACTCATCTTT. The chain uses TRDV2 and TRDJ1, with TRDD3 identical over 8 bases. No J gene was available from TCRdb, and it was assigned here by a germline match of the DNA. CDR1 and CDR2 from the germline V gene are GEAIGNYY and EKD. V trimming: 3 bases; J trimming: 5 bases; junction bases outside the gene matches: 13. The CDR3 is 16 amino acids.

This clone was seen more than once but under ten times. With a much larger clone just one base away, this may be a read error. Within the sample, other DNA sequences also encode this same CDR3. The J gene is TRDJ1, the V gene TRDV2, with TRDD3 identical over 10 bases. The CDR3 has 16 amino acids. CDR1 is GEAIGNYY, CDR2 EKD, per germline. The CDR3 DNA is TGTGCCTGTGACACCGTGGGGGATACTAGGACCGATAAACTCATCTTC. It translates to CACDTVGDTRTDKLIF.

Concerning this clone itself: Given a much more abundant clone one base away, this may be a read error. Other DNA variants within this sample encode the same CDR3. The chain links TRDV2 to TRDJ3; 13 bases are a match to TRDD3. Germline CDR1 GEAIGNYY, CDR2 EKD. This CDR3 contains 18 residues. This chain's CDR3 is CACDTGGYGSWDTRQMFF. In DNA, the CDR3 is TGTGCTTGTGACACTGGGGGATACGGCTCCTGGGACACCCGACAGATGTTTTTC.

The V gene is TRDV2, but the J gene lacks a call; the table's D gene call, TRDD3, was not cross checked with the DNA. CDR1 is GEAIGNYY and CDR2 is EKD in the germline V gene. The CDR3 runs to 19 residues. The CDR3 protein is CACDVRAGMGEIRTDNIIF. The DNA of the CDR3 is TGTGCCTGTGACGTCCGCGCGGGGATGGGGGAGATACGTACCGATAACATCATCTTT.

The J gene is TRDJ1, the V gene TRDV2; tentative D call: TRDD3 (6 bases). Assignment of the J gene here rests on matching the DNA to germline, because TCRdb gives none. The CDR3 has 17 amino acids. The V and J ends lost 6 bases and 6 bases respectively, with 28 bases between them. The germline V gene encodes CDR1 GEAIGNYY and CDR2 EKD. CDR3 nucleotides: TGTGCCTGTTACCGAAGGGGGGAGCCCGCGGATACCCATAAACTCATCTTT. This codes for CACYRRGEPADTHKLIF.

About this clone itself: This sample includes further DNA sequences coding for the same CDR3. The V gene is TRDV2, the J gene TRDJ1, with 9 bases aligning to TRDD3. Germline V lookup: CDR1 GEAIGNYY, CDR2 EKD. Trimming removed 0 bases from V and 0 bases from J; junction bases left unmatched: 16. The CDR3 is made up of 20 amino acids. CDR3 residues: CACDTVPLLGDTPYTDKLIF. For the CDR3, the DNA is TGTGCCTGTGACACCGTCCCCTTACTGGGGGACACTCCGTACACCGATAAACTCATCTTT.

In this sample, this clone turned up a few times. One end of the junction varies from germline; a read error may be responsible. The J gene is TRDJ1, the V gene TRDV2; the match to TRDD3 covers 13 bases. This CDR3 has 17 amino acids. Germline V CDR1 and CDR2: GEAIGNYY, EKD. CDR3 residues: CARDRLGDTGGTDKLIF. CDR3 DNA: TGTGCCCGTGACAGACTGGGGGATACGGGGGGTACCGATAAACTCATCTTT.

Regarding this clone: One junction end disagrees with the germline gene, perhaps due to a read error. The chain joins TRDV2 to TRDJ1, with TRDD3 identical over 12 bases. Per the germline V gene, CDR1 is GEAIGNYY and CDR2 is EKD. CDR3 length: 17 amino acids. The CDR3: CACDELGDTLYTDRLIF. Written as DNA, the CDR3 is TGTGCCTGTGACGAGCTGGGGGATACGCTGTACACCGATAGACTCATCTTC.

Within the sample, this clone is medium-sized. V gene TRDV2 combines with J gene TRDJ1; TRDD3 agrees at 13 bases. J lost 2 bases, V lost 3 bases, and 11 bases had no gene match. In germline, CDR1 is GEAIGNYY, CDR2 EKD. The CDR3 has 18 amino acids. CDR3 nucleotide sequence: TGTGCCTGTGACGGGCTACTGGGGGATACGCTAAAGACCGATAAACTCATCTTT. Encoded protein: CACDGLLGDTLKTDKLIF.

In this sample, this clone turned up a few times. J gene TRDJ1 was identified, but the V gene was not called; the table names TRDD3, a call not compared with the DNA. This CDR3 comprises 22 residues. The CDR3 sequence: CACDTVASAQGGTATHTDKLIF. The CDR3 DNA reads as TGTGCCTGTGACACCGTGGCTTCCGCTCAGGGGGGGACCGCCACTCACACCGATAAACTCATCTTT.

The J gene was not called, though the V gene is TRDV1; the table names TRDD3, a call not compared with the DNA. The CDR3 has 23 amino acids. CDR1 is TSWWSYY, CDR2 QGS, per germline. CDR3 in amino acids: CALGVSQMPCRGGYQQHTDKIIF. The CDR3 DNA sequence: TGTGCTCTTGGGGTCTCCCAAATGCCTTGCCGTGGGGGATACCAGCAGCACACCGATAAAATCATCTTT.

The chain couples TRDV2 to TRDJ1, with a tentative D call TRDD3 (5 bases). The J gene is absent in TCRdb and was assigned here via DNA matching to germline. Trimming stripped 3 bases from V and 0 bases from J, with 13 bases between. CDR1 and CDR2 (germline): GEAIGNYY, EKD. CDR3 size: 15 residues. The CDR3 spells CACDPWGPYTDKLIF. CDR3 nucleotides: TGTGCCTGTGACCCATGGGGACCGTACACCGATAAACTCATCTTT.

This clone is medium-sized by share. The rearrangement joins TRDV2 to TRDJ1, with TRDD3 matching 12 bases. V shed 3 bases and J 3 bases; nucleotides not matched to a gene: 10. This CDR3 contains 17 residues. From germline, CDR1 is GEAIGNYY and CDR2 EKD. CDR3 bases: TGTGCCTGTGACGCTGTACTGGGGGATACTAGTTCCGATAAACTCATCTTT. Translation gives CACDAVLGDTSSDKLIF.

TRDV2 is the V gene, and the J gene was not called. The CDR3 spans 15 residues. CDR1 is GEAIGNYY and CDR2 is EKD in the germline V gene. This CDR3 is CAWDTMGTHTDKIIF. CDR3 sequence (DNA): TGTGCCTGGGACACTATGGGCACCCACACCGATAAAATCATCTTT.

The rearrangement links TRDV1 to TRDJ1; TRDD3 might be the D (5 bases). CDR3 length: 14 amino acids. V lost 2 bases and J lost 7, with 14 bases in between. CDR1 is TSWWSYY and CDR2 is QGS in the germline V gene. The DNA for the CDR3 is TGTGCTCTTGGGGAAAGGGGGGGCTCCTTTAAACTCATCTTT. Its translation is CALGERGGSFKLIF.

The chain combines TRDV2 with TRDJ1, with 7 bases fitting TRDD3. The CDR3 contains 17 residues. Looked up from germline, CDR1 is GEAIGNYY and CDR2 is EKD. V shed 3 bases and J 0 bases; nucleotides not matched to a gene: 12. The CDR3 nucleotides are TGTGCCTGTGACGCATGGGGGAGCCACCCCCACACCGATAAACTCATCTTT. Its translation is CACDAWGSHPHTDKLIF.

The sample holds a few counts of this clone. Possible read error: a much larger clone is one base away. The V and J genes are TRDV2 and TRDJ1, with 11 positions matching TRDD3. CDR1 GEAIGNYY and CDR2 EKD come from the germline V gene. J gave up 1 base and V 0 bases, and 9 bases lay outside the gene matches. The CDR3 contains 18 residues. The CDR3 sequence: CACDTIDGGYDSTDKLIF. DNA for the CDR3: TGTGCCTGTGACACCATTGATGGGGGATACGATTCCACCGATAAACTCATCTTT.

This clone has a handful of counts. CDR3 coding DNA: TGTGCTCTTGGTTTAACCCGCCCTACCTACCTGGGGGCCTACACCGATAAACTCATCTTT. Residues: CALGLTRPTYLGAYTDKLIF. The J gene is TRDJ1, the V gene TRDV1; 7 nucleotides agree with TRDD3. Looked up from germline, CDR1 is TSWWSYY and CDR2 is QGS. CDR3 length: 20 amino acids. The V gene end was trimmed by 6 bases and the J gene end by 0 bases; junction bases not matched to a gene: 22.

With respect to this clone: Mismatch with germline at one junction end may stem from a read error. Additional DNA sequences in this sample encode the identical CDR3. This chain links TRDV2 with TRDJ3, with 11 nucleotides matching TRDD3. Germline CDR1 GEAIGNYY, CDR2 EKD. There are 17 residues in the CDR3. CDR3 amino acids: CACDNTGGYWDTRQMFF. The CDR3 DNA follows: TGCGCCTGTGACAATACTGGGGGATACTGGGACACCCGACAGATGTTTTTC.

In DNA form, the CDR3 reads TGTGCCTGTGACCTACTGGGGGGAAATATGAACACCGATAAACTCATCTTT. Protein product: CACDLLGGNMNTDKLIF. The J gene was identified as TRDJ1, and no V gene was called; TRDD3 reflects the table's D call only, with no check against the DNA. CDR3 size: 17 residues.